Listed below are T cell receptor beta chains from one sample, sequenced in a study of T cells in Graves' hyperthyroidism and ophthalmopathy. MiXCR, applied by TCRdb to the multiplex PCR reads, yields one record per CDR3 protein. The sample has about 420,000 distinct CDR3 sequences; approximately 14% are singletons. Material: blood. All receptors derive from a woman younger than 35 with Graves' hyperthyroidism. Both conserved end residues are part of each CDR3. D genes are given only for firm matches. Part of the rows lack a size; the others show once, few, many or a class for expanded clones.

d_call | clone_size | j_call | v_call | cdr3_aa | cdr3_nt
TRBD2 | few | TRBJ2-1 | TRBV11-3 | CASSLGHGRGADNEQFF | TGTGCCAGCAGCTTAGGCCACGGGCGGGGGGCTGACAATGAGCAGTTCTTC
NA | many | TRBJ2-1 | TRBV9 | CASSVGGPPYNEQFF | TGTGCCAGCAGCGTCGGCGGGCCCCCTTACAATGAGCAGTTCTTC
NA | many | TRBJ2-3 | TRBV5-5 | CASTPDNGWEDTQYF | TGTGCCAGCACACCGGACAATGGCTGGGAAGATACGCAGTATTTT
NA | many | TRBJ2-3 | TRBV9 | CASSVGETSSDTQYF | TGTGCCAGCAGCGTAGGCGAGACCTCTTCGGATACGCAGTATTTT
TRBD1 | NA | TRBJ2-1 | TRBV11-1 | CASSLVPTGGTYNEQFF | TGTGCCAGCAGCTTAGTGCCGACAGGGGGGACCTACAATGAGCAGTTCTTC
TRBD2 | NA | TRBJ2-3 | TRBV5-1 | CASSSKLAGGSDTQYF | TGCGCCAGCAGCTCTAAACTAGCGGGAGGGTCAGATACGCAGTATTTT
TRBD1 | many | TRBJ1-1 | TRBV28 | CASSSEGAGTEAFF | TGTGCCAGCAGTTCTGAGGGGGCCGGGACTGAAGCTTTCTTT
NA | many | TRBJ2-7 | TRBV10-3 | CAISMDYEQYF | TGTGCCATCAGTATGGACTACGAGCAGTACTTC
NA | few | TRBJ1-4 | TRBV5-1 | CASSLLSKDEKLFF | TGCGCCAGCAGCCTACTCAGTAAGGATGAAAAACTGTTTTTT
NA | many | TRBJ2-7 | TRBV7-2 | CASSLGEASGEQYF | TGTGCCAGCAGCTTAGGGGAGGCGAGTGGGGAGCAGTACTTC
NA | NA | TRBJ1-1 | TRBV6-1 | CASTSRGEGAFF | TGTGCCAGTACGAGTCGGGGAGAGGGAGCTTTCTTT
TRBD2 | many | TRBJ2-1 | TRBV24-1 | CATSETGTSGEDEQFF | TGTGCCACCAGTGAAACCGGGACTAGCGGGGAGGATGAGCAGTTCTTC
NA | few | TRBJ1-5 | TRBV6-1 | CASSEFARSNQPQHF | TGTGCCAGCAGTGAATTCGCTAGGTCCAATCAGCCCCAGCATTTT
NA | many | TRBJ2-5 | TRBV18 | CASSRQTLQETQYF | TGTGCCAGCTCACGACAGACACTACAAGAGACCCAGTACTTC
NA | many | TRBJ2-7 | TRBV28 | CASSFFTICHEQYF | TGTGCCAGCAGTTTTTTCACGATCTGCCACGAGCAGTACTTC
TRBD1 | many | TRBJ1-2 | TRBV5-1 | CASSLIQGAEGYTF | TGCGCCAGCAGCTTGATCCAGGGGGCGGAAGGCTACACCTTC
NA | many | TRBJ1-2 | TRBV11-2 | CASSLGGWDGYTF | TGTGCCAGCAGCTTAGGGGGATGGGATGGCTACACCTTC
NA | NA | TRBJ1-2 | TRBV12-3/TRBV12-4 | CASKPWRRGWEGYTF | TGTGCCAGCAAACCGTGGAGGCGGGGGTGGGAAGGCTACACCTTC
TRBD1 | many | TRBJ2-3 | TRBV7-3 | CASSPGQELRIDTQYF | TGTGCCAGCAGCCCCGGACAGGAGTTAAGGATAGATACGCAGTATTTT
TRBD1 | few | TRBJ2-7 | TRBV7-3 | CASSSASGTGAYEQYF | TGTGCCAGCAGCTCCGCCTCCGGGACAGGGGCCTACGAGCAGTACTTC
NA | many | TRBJ1-2 | TRBV9 | CASSVGDSAGGYTF | TGTGCCAGCAGCGTGGGCGACAGTGCCGGTGGCTACACCTTC
NA | many | TRBJ2-2 | TRBV11-2 | CASSFATILSTGELFF | TGTGCCAGCAGCTTTGCGACAATACTGTCCACCGGGGAGCTGTTTTTT
NA | few | TRBJ2-2 | TRBV7-2 | CASSLEGGRGGELFF | TGTGCCAGCAGCTTAGAAGGGGGTAGGGGCGGGGAGCTGTTTTTT
NA | many | TRBJ1-2 | TRBV3-1 | CASSLGGGRGNYGYTF | TGTGCCAGCAGCCTCGGGGGGGGCAGGGGTAACTATGGCTACACCTTC
NA | NA | TRBJ1-1 | TRBV19 | CASSTSGRCCEAFF | TGTGCCAGTAGTACCTCCGGGCGGTGCTGTGAAGCTTTCTTT
NA | few | TRBJ2-7 | TRBV11-2 | CASSLDFWTATSYEQYF | TGTGCCAGCAGCTTAGATTTTTGGACAGCAACCTCCTACGAGCAGTACTTC
NA | NA | TRBJ1-1 | TRBV9 | CASSVLWDGTEAFF | TGTGCCAGCAGCGTCCTGTGGGATGGGACTGAAGCTTTCTTT
TRBD2 | NA | TRBJ2-2 | TRBV9 | CASSVRAGEYTGELFF | TGTGCCAGCAGCGTACGGGCGGGAGAGTACACCGGGGAGCTGTTTTTT
NA | many | TRBJ1-5 | TRBV6-2/TRBV6-3 | CASSYSETNQPQHF | TGTGCCAGCAGTTACTCGGAGACAAATCAGCCCCAGCATTTT
TRBD1 | few | TRBJ1-1 | TRBV20-1 | CSATRTGITEAFF | TGCAGTGCTACAAGGACAGGGATCACTGAAGCTTTCTTT
NA | few | TRBJ2-7 | TRBV6-5 | CASSYSIGLSSVNEQYF | TGTGCCAGCAGTTACTCGATTGGGCTATCATCTGTCAATGAGCAGTACTTC
TRBD1 | many | TRBJ2-3 | TRBV2 | CASRGTGTSTDTQYF | TGTGCCAGCAGGGGGACAGGGACCTCCACAGATACGCAGTATTTT
NA | few | TRBJ2-3 | TRBV29-1 | CSVEDSFLTGQYF | TGCAGCGTTGAAGATAGCTTTTTGACAGGGCAGTATTTT
TRBD1 | many | TRBJ2-1 | TRBV7-2 | CASSLGGTGGYNEQFF | TGTGCCAGCAGCTTGGGCGGGACAGGGGGCTACAATGAGCAGTTCTTC
NA | NA | TRBJ2-3 | TRBV19 | CASSISAGGFGDTQYF | TGTGCCAGTAGTATCTCGGCAGGGGGGTTCGGAGATACGCAGTATTTT
NA | many | TRBJ2-7 | TRBV7-2 | CASSFGGSFYEQYF | TGTGCCAGCAGCTTCGGGGGATCTTTCTACGAGCAGTACTTC
TRBD2 | NA | TRBJ2-1 | TRBV6-5 | CASSYSGTSGRYEQFF | TGTGCCAGCAGTTACTCCGGGACTAGCGGGAGGTATGAGCAGTTCTTC
NA | many | TRBJ1-1 | TRBV27 | CASSLGFDMNTEAFF | TGTGCCAGCAGTTTAGGATTCGACATGAACACTGAAGCTTTCTTT
NA | many | TRBJ2-7 | TRBV7-6 | CASSLMTAPAYEQYF | TGTGCCAGCAGCTTAATGACCGCCCCAGCCTACGAGCAGTACTTC
NA | few | TRBJ2-1 | TRBV7-8 | CASSLPGDEQFF | TGTGCCAGCAGCCTACCGGGAGATGAGCAGTTCTTC
TRBD2 | many | TRBJ2-1 | TRBV7-9 | CASSSLFRASGPYNEQFF | TGTGCCAGCAGCTCCCTTTTCCGAGCTAGCGGACCCTACAATGAGCAGTTCTTC
NA | many | TRBJ2-3 | TRBV5-1 | CASTPGKQGDTDTQYF | TGCGCCAGCACCCCCGGGAAACAGGGTGACACAGATACGCAGTATTTT
NA | few | TRBJ2-2 | TRBV12-3/TRBV12-4 | CASSGADNTGELFF | TGTGCCAGCTCAGGGGCCGACAACACCGGGGAGCTGTTTTTT
TRBD1 | NA | TRBJ2-2 | TRBV19 | CASSPRQGIGTGELFF | TGTGCCAGTAGTCCTCGACAGGGGATAGGTACTGGGGAGCTGTTTTTT
TRBD1 | many | TRBJ2-3 | TRBV6-1 | CASSENVGTGGDTQYF | TGTGCCAGCAGTGAAAACGTGGGGACAGGTGGAGATACGCAGTATTTT
NA | few | TRBJ2-2 | TRBV20-1 | CSCRQRGTSNTGELFF | TGCAGTTGCCGGCAGAGGGGGACTTCCAACACCGGGGAGCTGTTTTTT
NA | NA | TRBJ2-2 | TRBV5-1 | CASSPIASTGELFF | TGCGCCAGCAGCCCCATAGCGAGCACCGGGGAGCTGTTTTTT
TRBD2 | many | TRBJ2-3 | TRBV11-2 | CASSLVARWGGAPDTQYF | TGTGCCAGCAGCTTAGTGGCTCGGTGGGGAGGGGCCCCAGATACGCAGTATTTT
NA | many | TRBJ2-3 | TRBV12-3/TRBV12-4 | CASSRVTDRTDTQYF | TGTGCCAGCAGCCGTGTAACAGACCGCACAGATACGCAGTATTTT
NA | few | TRBJ2-5 | TRBV5-6 | CASALRQQETQYF | TGTGCCAGCGCCCTACGGCAGCAAGAGACCCAGTACTTC
NA | many | TRBJ1-5 | TRBV28 | CASRSGQPSNQPQHF | TGTGCCAGCAGGTCAGGACAGCCCTCAAATCAGCCCCAGCATTTT
NA | few | TRBJ2-7 | TRBV7-8 | CASSPGHGYEQYF | TGTGCCAGCAGCCCGGGACACGGGTACGAGCAGTACTTC